These T cell receptor beta chains were read from a single sample in a study of blood T cells in healthy people across ages. TCRdb analysed the 5' RACE reads with MiXCR anew, one entry per CDR3 protein. The sample records 660,000 or so distinct CDR3 sequences, roughly 58% being singletons. The source material was blood. These receptors were collected from a man between 60 and 75 years old in good health. Each CDR3 is given with its conserved first and last residue. D genes are given only for firm matches. Only part of the rows carry a size: once, few, many, or a class if the clone is expanded.

j_call	v_call	d_call	clone_size	cdr3_nt	cdr3_aa
TRBJ1-2	TRBV18	TRBD1	.	TGTGCCAGCTCACCAAAGACAGGGCCCTCCAACTATGGCTACACCTTC	CASSPKTGPSNYGYTF
TRBJ2-1	TRBV3-1	.	.	TGTGCCAGCAGCCCTATCCGAGCTGGAAATGAGCAGTTCTTC	CASSPIRAGNEQFF
TRBJ2-5	TRBV11-2	.	few	TGTGCCAGCAGCTTTTCAGGGAAACCAACTTCTCAAGAGACCCAGTACTTC	CASSFSGKPTSQETQYF
TRBJ1-2	TRBV24-1	TRBD1	.	TGTGCCACCAGTGATCGGACAGGCTTGAATGGCTACACCTTC	CATSDRTGLNGYTF
TRBJ1-1	TRBV20-1	.	few	TGCAGTGCCAGGGTTGGGACTGAAGCTTTCTTT	CSARVGTEAFF
TRBJ2-5	TRBV5-5	TRBD2	few	TGTGCCAGCACCCCGGGACTAGCGGGGGCCTCCGGGTATGAGACCCAGTACTTC	CASTPGLAGASGYETQYF
TRBJ1-6	TRBV25-1	.	.	TGTGCCAGCAGACATCCGTATAATTCACCCCTCCACTTT	CASRHPYNSPLHF
TRBJ2-3	TRBV29-1	.	.	TGCAGCGTTGACGAAAGCACAGATACGCAGTATTTT	CSVDESTDTQYF
TRBJ2-3	TRBV11-2	TRBD2	.	TGTGCCAGCAGCTTGCTAGCGGGGGGGACCACAGATACGCAGTATTTT	CASSLLAGGTTDTQYF
TRBJ1-1	TRBV16	.	.	TGTGCCAGCAGCCAATCGGCGAGGGTAGCTTTCTTT	CASSQSARVAFF
TRBJ2-1	TRBV7-9	.	.	TGTGCCAGCAGCTCACGAGGGCAGGGAATCTACAATGAGCAGTTCTTC	CASSSRGQGIYNEQFF
TRBJ2-1	TRBV7-9	.	few	TGTGCCAGCAGCTTAGCGGTTAGGGGTGAGCAGTTCTTC	CASSLAVRGEQFF